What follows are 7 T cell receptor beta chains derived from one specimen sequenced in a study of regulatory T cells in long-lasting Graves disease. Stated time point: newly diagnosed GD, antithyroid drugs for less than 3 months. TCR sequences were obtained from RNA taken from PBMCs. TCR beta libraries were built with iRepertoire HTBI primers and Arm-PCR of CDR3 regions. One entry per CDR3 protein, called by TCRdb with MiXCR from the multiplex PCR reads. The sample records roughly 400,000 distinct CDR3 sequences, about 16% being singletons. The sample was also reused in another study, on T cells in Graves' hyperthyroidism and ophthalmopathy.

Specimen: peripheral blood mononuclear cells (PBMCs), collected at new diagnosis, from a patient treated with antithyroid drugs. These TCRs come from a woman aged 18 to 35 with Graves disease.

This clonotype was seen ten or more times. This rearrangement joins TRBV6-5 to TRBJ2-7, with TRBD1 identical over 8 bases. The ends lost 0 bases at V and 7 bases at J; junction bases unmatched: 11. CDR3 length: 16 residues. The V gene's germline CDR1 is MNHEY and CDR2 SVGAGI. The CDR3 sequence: CASSYSGDRNFGEQYF. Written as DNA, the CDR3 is TGTGCCAGCAGTTACTCTGGGGACAGGAATTTTGGAGAGCAGTACTTC.

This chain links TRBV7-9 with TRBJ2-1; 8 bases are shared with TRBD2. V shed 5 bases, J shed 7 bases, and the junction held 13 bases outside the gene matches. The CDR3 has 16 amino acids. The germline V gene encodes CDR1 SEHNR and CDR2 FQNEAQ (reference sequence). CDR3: CASSAELAGPGNEQFF. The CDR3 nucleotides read TGTGCCAGCAGCGCCGAGCTAGCGGGTCCGGGTAATGAGCAGTTCTTC.

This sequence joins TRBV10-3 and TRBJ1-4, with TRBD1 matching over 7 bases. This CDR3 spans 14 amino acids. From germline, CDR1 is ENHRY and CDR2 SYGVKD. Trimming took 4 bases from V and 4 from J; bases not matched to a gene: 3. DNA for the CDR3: TGTGCCATCAGTGGGGGACAGCTTAATGAAAAACTGTTTTTT. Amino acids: CAISGGQLNEKLFF.

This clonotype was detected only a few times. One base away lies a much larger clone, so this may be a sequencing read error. The CDR3 sequence: CASSSVQGSFSNQPQHF. CDR3 DNA: TGTGCCAGCAGTTCGGTACAGGGGTCATTTAGCAATCAGCCCCAGCATTTT. The V and J genes are TRBV28 and TRBJ1-5; 7 bases agree with TRBD1. The CDR3 consists of 17 residues. Trimming at V came to 4 bases and at J to 0 bases, leaving 9 bases not matched to a gene. CDR1 MDHEN and CDR2 SYDVKM come from the germline V gene.

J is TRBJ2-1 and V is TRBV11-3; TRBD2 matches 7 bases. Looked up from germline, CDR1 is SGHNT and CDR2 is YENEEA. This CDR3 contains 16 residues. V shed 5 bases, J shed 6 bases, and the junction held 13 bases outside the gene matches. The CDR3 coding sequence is TGTGCCAGCAGCACCCGAGCCGGGACTACCCTCAATGAGCAGTTCTTC. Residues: CASSTRAGTTLNEQFF.

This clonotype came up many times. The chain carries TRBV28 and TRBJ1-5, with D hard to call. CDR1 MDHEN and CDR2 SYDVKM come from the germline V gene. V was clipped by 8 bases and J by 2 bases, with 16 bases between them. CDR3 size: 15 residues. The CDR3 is CASQPAGIGNQPQHF. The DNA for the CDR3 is TGTGCCAGCCAACCTGCGGGTATAGGCAATCAGCCCCAGCATTTT.

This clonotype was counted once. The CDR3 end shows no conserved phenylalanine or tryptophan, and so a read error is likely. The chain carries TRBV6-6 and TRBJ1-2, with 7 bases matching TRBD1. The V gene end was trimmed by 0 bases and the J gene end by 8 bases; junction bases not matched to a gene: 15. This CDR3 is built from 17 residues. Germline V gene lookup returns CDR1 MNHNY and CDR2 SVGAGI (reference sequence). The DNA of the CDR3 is TGTGCCAGCAGTTACTCGACTCACAGGGGACCTTCGGCGGGCTACACCCTC. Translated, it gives CASSYSTHRGPSAGYTL.